The entry below describes one TCR beta chain. Per the study methods: From reference gene primer amplification, estimates of nucleated cell counts were derived. Generated by immunoSEQ multiplex PCR, the TCRdb table keeps only in-frame clones and is missing some. That table gives V, J and clone size, and the DNA gave D and trimming. The data show roughly 23,000 clones, about 89% seen once. It was during active infection that Seattle patients were enrolled and then longitudinally followed. CDR3 length: 14 residues. J gave up 2 bases and V 5 bases, and 5 bases lay outside the gene matches. CDR1 MNHEY and CDR2 SMNVEV come from the germline V gene (reference sequence). This specimen belongs to a study of blood T cell repertoires in COVID-19. For the study at large: Sites across the United States, Italy and Spain contributed samples from acute and convalescent COVID-19. PBMCs, B-cell-depleted T cells, or T cells were the source of the cDNA or gDNA that made up the material.

The TCR was taken from a man between 65 and 85 years old with COVID-19, enrolled during active disease. The rearrangement joins TRBV27 to TRBJ2-5; 7 bases match TRBD2. Sequenced: peripheral blood. The CDR3 sequence is CASSLGREQETQYF. The CDR3 coding sequence is TGTGCCAGCAGTCTGGGGCGGGAGCAAGAGACCCAGTACTTC.